The rows below give T cell receptor beta chains drawn from one sample of a study of shared clonotypes between healthy human individuals. Here immunoSEQ multiplex PCR was the method, and the copy in TCRdb shows in-frame clones only, minus some. This table holds around 2.1 million clones, around 95% found once. Material for sequencing was naive CD4+ T cells sorted from blood. The receptors here all came from a man younger than 35 in good health. CDR3s include the opening cysteine and the closing phenylalanine or tryptophan. The size of a clone is reported for some rows only, either as once, few or many, or as a class for expanded clones.

clone size,V gene,J gene,CDR3 protein
-,TRBV5-1,TRBJ2-7,CASSSTGWGYEQYF
-,TRBV27,TRBJ2-5,CASSWGGKIETQYF
-,TRBV27,TRBJ2-7,CASSLKGTGSYEQYF
-,TRBV29-1,TRBJ2-1,CSVSSASYNEQFF
-,TRBV6-5,TRBJ1-6,CASSYSRQRSPLHF
-,TRBV19,TRBJ1-2,CASSMRQGYGYTF
-,TRBV4-3,TRBJ1-1,CASSQWGGGHTEAFF
-,TRBV7-2,TRBJ2-3,CASSPQGAFTDTQYF
-,TRBV6-5,TRBJ2-7,CATRPAGVYEQYF
once,TRBV5-4,TRBJ1-1,CASSSTGTGVNRGEAFF
few,TRBV6-5,TRBJ1-6,CASYEGRHNSPLHF
-,TRBV5-4,TRBJ2-7,CASSVMGTTYEQYF
-,TRBV5-1,TRBJ2-7,CASSLGDNPYEQYF
-,TRBV4-1,TRBJ2-1,CASSQVAGGPSAYNEQFF
-,TRBV7-2,TRBJ1-2,CASSLFTDYGYTF
-,TRBV10-1,TRBJ2-3,CASSDPSGGSHDTQYF
-,TRBV19,TRBJ2-7,CASRVAGTGGLWEQYF
-,TRBV7-2,TRBJ1-2,CASSNDRNYGYTF
-,TRBV12-5,TRBJ2-3,CASGLGLAGNRYF
-,TRBV2,TRBJ2-1,CANGNEQFF
-,TRBV11-2,TRBJ1-5,CASSLDSAGNQPQHF
few,TRBV5-1,TRBJ2-1,CASSLDLYNEQFF
-,TRBV19,TRBJ2-1,CASSARTGWANEQFF
-,TRBV6-5,TRBJ2-1,CASSPGTSPYNEQFF
-,TRBV28,TRBJ1-2,CASSLIGDRGRGYTF
-,TRBV11-2,TRBJ2-1,CASSPEGAGEQFF
-,TRBV30,TRBJ2-2,CAWSAGRNTGELFF